These T cell receptor beta chains were read from a single sample in a study of cytomegalovirus exposure and HLA in healthy donors. Using immunoSEQ multiplex PCR, the repertoire was profiled, and TCRdb retains in-frame clones only, with some absent. The sample contains 35,000 to 55,000 clones, 63% of which appear only once. Material: PBMCs. These receptors were taken from a man aged 55 to 70 in good health and CMV-seropositive. CDR3s include the opening cysteine and the closing phenylalanine or tryptophan. A D gene is named only where the DNA matches it firmly. The size entry is marked missing in some rows and otherwise reads once, few, many or a size class.

j_call,v_call,d_call,clone_size,cdr3_length,cdr3_aa,cdr3_nt
TRBJ2-1,TRBV5-6,TRBD2,.,15,CASSLNTGGVNEQFF,TGTGCCAGCAGCTTAAACACGGGAGGGGTAAATGAGCAGTTCTTC
TRBJ2-5,TRBV29-1,.,.,13,CSVQQGYGETQYF,TGCAGCGTGCAACAGGGTTACGGAGAGACCCAGTACTTC
TRBJ2-5,TRBV4-1,TRBD2,.,17,CASSQDPVTSGSGTQYF,TGCGCCAGCAGCCAGGACCCCGTGACTAGCGGGAGTGGCACCCAGTACTTC
TRBJ2-3,TRBV11-2,TRBD2,.,17,CASSLNPAGAAADTQYF,TGTGCCAGCAGCTTAAATCCAGCGGGAGCCGCCGCAGATACGCAGTATTTT
TRBJ2-2,TRBV5-1,TRBD2,.,16,CASTHGLAGAAGELFF,TGCGCCAGCACCCATGGACTAGCGGGAGCGGCCGGGGAGCTGTTTTTT
TRBJ2-6,TRBV10-3,.,few,15,CAISDSGSGANVLTF,TGTGCCATCAGTGATTCAGGATCTGGGGCCAACGTCCTGACTTTC
TRBJ2-5,TRBV7-6,TRBD1,.,11,CATRGPETQYF,TGTGCCACAAGGGGGCCAGAGACCCAGTACTTC
TRBJ2-3,TRBV7-3,.,.,15,CASSSRGMPTDTQYF,TGTGCCAGCAGCTCCCGAGGCATGCCCACAGATACGCAGTATTTT
TRBJ2-7,TRBV2,TRBD2,few,14,CASRTSGTAYEQYF,TGTGCCAGCAGGACTAGCGGGACCGCCTACGAGCAGTACTTC
TRBJ2-5,TRBV4-1,TRBD2,once,15,CASSLVPGGGETQYF,TGCGCCAGCAGCCTAGTCCCGGGGGGGGGAGAGACCCAGTACTTC
TRBJ2-1,TRBV29-1,TRBD2,once,13,CSVGLAANNEQFF,TGCAGCGTTGGGCTAGCGGCCAACAATGAGCAGTTCTTC
TRBJ1-1,TRBV6-1,.,.,12,CASSESRTEAFF,TGTGCCAGCAGTGAAAGCCGGACTGAAGCTTTCTTT
TRBJ2-7,TRBV5-6,TRBD1,.,15,CASSATGPGYYEQYF,TGTGCCAGCAGCGCGACAGGGCCAGGATACTACGAGCAGTACTTC
TRBJ2-1,TRBV6-6,TRBD2,.,15,CASRGLTSGYNEQFF,TGTGCCAGCCGCGGCTTAACTAGCGGATACAATGAGCAGTTCTTC
TRBJ2-1,TRBV4-2,TRBD1,once,18,CASSQVVVRTGSSNEQFF,TGTGCCAGCAGCCAAGTTGTTGTTAGGACAGGGTCTAGCAATGAGCAGTTCTTC
TRBJ2-7,TRBV19,TRBD2,.,17,CAGSSRPASGGGSEQYF,TGTGCCGGTAGTTCCCGACCGGCTAGCGGGGGCGGCTCCGAGCAGTACTTC
TRBJ2-5,TRBV2,TRBD1,.,13,CASALRGRETQYF,TGTGCCAGCGCCCTAAGGGGGCGAGAGACCCAGTACTTC
TRBJ1-2,TRBV5-6,.,.,15,CASSLKAGSLYGYTF,TGTGCCAGCAGCTTGAAGGCAGGGTCCCTCTATGGCTACACCTTC
TRBJ2-7,TRBV23-1,.,.,16,CASSHWGGGGSYEQYF,TGCGCCAGCAGTCATTGGGGCGGGGGCGGGTCCTACGAGCAGTACTTC
TRBJ2-5,TRBV7-9,TRBD2,.,17,CASSPGTSGSARETQYF,TGTGCCAGCAGCCCTGGGACTAGCGGGAGCGCTCGGGAGACCCAGTACTTC